What follows describes a single TCR beta chain. There are many counts of this clonotype. What this receptor recognizes is not known. No much larger clone exists at a distance of one base, and base qualities are not known. Libraries were made using PCR. Sequencing was performed on an Illumina HiSeq 2500. Molecular barcoding was employed in the preparation of TCR libraries, with unique molecular identifiers being used to normalize TCRbeta repertoire quantification. TCRdb's own reprocessing of the public reads used fastp at Q25 and MiXCR and kept productive beta chains. Rows merge per CDR3 protein into single entries with the most common DNA and genes. The sample yields 600,000 to 700,000 distinct CDR3 sequences; around 14% were counted once. Around 0.79% of the sample is in the top ten clones. Measured from the cysteine to the phenylalanine, the CDR3 is 16 residues long. Of all the DNA, just the CDR3 is kept, 48 bases in frame from base 1. The germline V gene encodes CDR1 SGHRS and CDR2 YFSETQ. Ends trimmed: V by 3 bases, J by 5 bases; bases unmatched to a gene: 11.

What this sample's treatment or condition label stands for: allogeneic hematopoietic cell transplantation with graft depleted of TCRalphabeta T cells and CD19 B cells. The children who served as transplant recipients had been given grafts of TCRalphabeta/CD19-depleted allogeneic hematopoietic cells. This sample is part of a study of T-cell reconstitution after alpha-beta-depleted transplantation in children (dated by TCRdb to about 2016). Background on the whole study: T-cell immune reconstitution after TCRalphabeta/CD19-depleted allogeneic hematopoietic cell transplantation in children was quantitatively tracked in the study by means of TCR repertoire profiling. What the authors observed across the whole study: Over subsequent months, a decline in hyperexpanded clone frequencies was noted, and after one year, T-cell counts and TCRbeta diversity were mostly ascribed to newly produced T cells. In some patients, high TCRbeta diversity at day 60 was attributed to recipient T cells and intrathymic progenitors that had survived conditioning. About two months after transplant, the apparently early recovery of alphabetaT-cell counts reportedly depended on just several hundred clones that had expanded rapidly and came from non-depleted graft cells.

In this chain, TRBV5-1 is recombined with TRBJ2-1, and 7 bases in between align with TRBD2. The source material was PBMCs, sampled before TCRalphabeta/CD19-depleted stem cell transplant. This sequence originates from a girl aged 2-10 years with congenital amegakaryocytic thrombocytopenia, due to receive a stem cell transplant. In nucleotide form, the sequence is TGCGCCAGCAGCTACACTAGCTGGGAGGGCAACAATGAGCAGTTCTTC. The encoded protein is CASSYTSWEGNNEQFF.